This record concerns one TCR beta chain sequence. The antigen is not known. The sample belongs to a study of breast tumors, draining lymph nodes, adjacent tissues. Axillary draining lymph nodes of breast cancer patients supplied the node samples. One entry per CDR3 protein, called by TCRdb with MiXCR from the multiplex PCR reads. Of 290,000 or so distinct CDR3 sequences listed, over 25% are singletons. Study-level points and caveats: Tumor T cell lymph node origin was a supported hypothesis, not proven. Tumors had less TCR diversity than lymph nodes, more than nontumor tissue. Luminal-like breast cancer showed significantly higher tumor–nontumor repertoire similarity than basal-like. Findings are consistent with lymph node origin and intratumoral expansion of most tumor T cells.

Sequenced: axillary lymph node tissue. The TCR sequence derives from a female donor with breast cancer. Some clones in this sample may be carry-over from other donors' samples.

The CDR3 DNA reads TGTGCCAGCAGCTTACGCAGGGGGCCGTGGGAGACCCAGTACTTC. Translation gives CASSLRRGPWETQYF. This chain uses TRBV7-2 with TRBJ2-5, with 8 bases fitting TRBD1. The CDR3 spans 15 residues. Germline values: CDR1 SGHTA, CDR2 FQGNSA. With V trimmed by 2 bases and J by 5 bases, 7 bases remained unmatched.